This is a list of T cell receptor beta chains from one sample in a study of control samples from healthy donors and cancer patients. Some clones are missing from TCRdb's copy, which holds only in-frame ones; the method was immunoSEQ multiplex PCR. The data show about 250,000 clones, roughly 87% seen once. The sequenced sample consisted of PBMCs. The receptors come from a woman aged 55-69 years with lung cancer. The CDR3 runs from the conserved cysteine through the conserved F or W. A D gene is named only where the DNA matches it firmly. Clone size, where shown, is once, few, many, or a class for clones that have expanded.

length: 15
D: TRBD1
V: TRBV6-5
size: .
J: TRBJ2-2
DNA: TGTGCCAGCAGTTTAAAGGGGGCGGGCACCGGGGAGCTGTTTTTT
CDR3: CASSLKGAGTGELFF

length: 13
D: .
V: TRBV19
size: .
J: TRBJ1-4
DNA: TGTGCCAGTACACTACAACCGAATGAAAAACTGTTTTTT
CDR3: CASTLQPNEKLFF

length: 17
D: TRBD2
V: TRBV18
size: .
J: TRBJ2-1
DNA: TGTGCCAGCTCACAAGGACTAGCGGGGTTAGCCTACAATGAGCAGTTCTTC
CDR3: CASSQGLAGLAYNEQFF

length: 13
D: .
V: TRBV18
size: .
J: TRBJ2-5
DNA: TGTGCCAGCTCACCACCGCCCGGGGAGACCCAGTACTTC
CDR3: CASSPPPGETQYF

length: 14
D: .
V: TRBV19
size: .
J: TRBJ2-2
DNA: TGTGCCACCGATGCTTCCTGGCCGGTCGGGGAGCTGTTTTTT
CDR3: CATDASWPVGELFF

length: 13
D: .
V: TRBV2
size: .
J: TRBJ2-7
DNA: TGTGCCAGCAGTCCGGAGATAGCCTACGAGCAGTACTTC
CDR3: CASSPEIAYEQYF

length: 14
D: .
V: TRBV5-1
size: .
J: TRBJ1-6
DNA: TGCGCCAGCAGCTTGGCGACGACGGGTTCACCCCTCCACTTT
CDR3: CASSLATTGSPLHF

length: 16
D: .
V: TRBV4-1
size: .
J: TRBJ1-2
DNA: TGCGCCAGCAGCCAAGAACAGGTATTGCGGGGCTATGGCTACACCTTC
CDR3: CASSQEQVLRGYGYTF

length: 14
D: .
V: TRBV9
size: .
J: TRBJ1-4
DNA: TGTGCCAGCAGCGCCGGAGGGTTGAATGAAAAACTGTTTTTT
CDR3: CASSAGGLNEKLFF

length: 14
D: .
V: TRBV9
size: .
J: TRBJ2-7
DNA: TGTGCCAGCAGCTCCACCGGGCAGTCCTACGAGCAGTACTTC
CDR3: CASSSTGQSYEQYF

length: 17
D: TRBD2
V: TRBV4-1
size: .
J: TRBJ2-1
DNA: TGCGCCAGCAGCCAGGGAGCGGGAGCGGGATCCTACAATGAGCAGTTCTTC
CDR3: CASSQGAGAGSYNEQFF

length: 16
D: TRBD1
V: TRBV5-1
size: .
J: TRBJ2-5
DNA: TGCGCCAGCAGCATGGGACAGAACCTGTACCAAGAGACCCAGTACTTC
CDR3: CASSMGQNLYQETQYF

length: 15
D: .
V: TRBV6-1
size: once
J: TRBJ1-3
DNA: TGTGCCAGCAGTGAATTTGGGCACTCTGGAAACACCATATATTTT
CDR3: CASSEFGHSGNTIYF

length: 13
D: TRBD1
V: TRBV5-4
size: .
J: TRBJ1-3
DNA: TGTGCCAGCAGCTTGGGGGTCCTCGGGACAGGTGATTTT
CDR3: CASSLGVLGTGDF

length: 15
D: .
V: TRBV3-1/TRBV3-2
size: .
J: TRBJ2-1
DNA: TGTGCCAGCAGCCAAGAAGTGAGCTCCTACAATGAGCAGTTCTTC
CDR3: CASSQEVSSYNEQFF

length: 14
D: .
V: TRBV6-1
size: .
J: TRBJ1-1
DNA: TGTGCCAGCAGTGATGACGAAACCAACACTGAAGCTTTCTTT
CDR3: CASSDDETNTEAFF